One sample yielded the 12 T cell receptor beta chains listed below, sequenced in a study of blood T cells in healthy people across ages. Using a J-beta primer mix together with a sample-barcoded 5' primer, a second PCR was run for about 6 to 11 cycles. TCRdb fed the 5' RACE reads into MiXCR, producing one record per CDR3 protein. The sample holds 450,000 to 600,000 distinct CDR3 sequences, around a quarter seen once. The same data also went into a second study, on T cells of mothers and their children.

The sample consisted of blood. Receptors originate from a boy aged 2 to 9 in good health.

The chain employs TRBV6-5 and TRBJ1-3, with D tentatively TRBD1 (6 bases). The CDR3 contains 17 residues. The V gene lost 0 bases and the J gene lost 0 bases, with 12 bases spanning the gap. The germline V gene encodes CDR1 MNHEY and CDR2 SVGAGI. The CDR3 region is CASSYSSRGYSGNTIYF. For the CDR3, the DNA is TGTGCCAGCAGTTACTCCAGCAGGGGATACTCTGGAAACACCATATATTTT.

A few counts support this clonotype. The chain employs TRBV20-1 and TRBJ2-7; 11 positions match TRBD2. Germline lookup yields CDR1 DFQATT and CDR2 SNEGSKA (reference sequence). V gave up 0 bases and J gave up 4 bases; unmatched junction bases: 14. CDR3 length: 18 residues. The CDR3 nucleotides read TGCAGTGCTAGAGATGGGGAAAAGAGACTAGCGGGACGGTACGAGCAGTACTTC. Protein sequence: CSARDGEKRLAGRYEQYF.

This chain joins TRBV7-2 and TRBJ2-6, with D perhaps being TRBD1 or TRBD2 (5 bases each). Germline V gives CDR1 SGHTA, CDR2 FQGNSA. Trimming took off 3 bases at V and 0 bases at J, with 9 bases between the two ends. The CDR3 is made up of 16 amino acids. The CDR3 sequence is CASSLGPHSGANVLTF. CDR3 in DNA: TGTGCCAGCAGCTTGGGACCGCACTCTGGGGCCAACGTCCTGACTTTC.

The rearrangement links TRBV12-3 or TRBV12-4 to TRBJ1-4; D call uncertain. The CDR3 sequence is 14 residues long. Trimming took off 6 bases at V and 5 bases at J, with 13 bases between the two ends. CDR3: CASRPHGENEKLFF. CDR3 DNA sequence: TGTGCCAGCAGACCACACGGAGAAAATGAAAAACTGTTTTTT.

The chain combines TRBV20-1 with TRBJ2-1; D unresolved. Germline lookup yields CDR1 DFQATT and CDR2 SNEGSKA (reference sequence). V gave up 5 bases and J gave up 5 bases, with 13 bases separating them. This CDR3 is built from 13 residues. For the CDR3, the DNA is TGCAGTGCTCTTTCACCCAACGACAATGAGCAGTTCTTC. It translates to CSALSPNDNEQFF.

This clonotype was counted at least ten times. The J gene is TRBJ2-5, the V gene TRBV20-1, with TRBD1 matching over 7 bases. With 6 bases clipped from V and 0 bases from J, the junction kept 10 bases outside the gene matches. CDR3 size: 15 residues. Germline CDR1 reads DFQATT; CDR2 reads SNEGSKA (reference sequence). The CDR3 DNA sequence: TGCAGTGCCGAGGACAGGTCGGGGTACCAAGAGACCCAGTACTTC. Translation gives CSAEDRSGYQETQYF.

This chain links TRBV7-8 with TRBJ1-1; D gene uncertain. Germline CDR1 SGHVS, CDR2 FQNEAQ. Trimming took 1 base from V and 7 from J, leaving 13 bases between them. CDR3 length: 14 residues. CDR3 amino acids: CASSLGGSGYEAFF. The CDR3 DNA follows: TGTGCCAGCAGCTTAGGGGGATCTGGATATGAAGCTTTCTTT.

The V and J genes are TRBV14 and TRBJ2-2; 8 nucleotides line up with TRBD1. Germline V gene data show CDR1 as SGHDN and CDR2 as FVKESK. The CDR3 contains 15 residues. The V segment lost 6 bases and the J segment 5 bases; nucleotides outside the gene matches: 8. CDR3 nucleotides: TGTGCCAGCAGGTGGCAGGGGGCTTCTACCGGGGAGCTGTTTTTT. It is translated as CASRWQGASTGELFF.

The chain links TRBV6-5 to TRBJ2-1; 11 positions match TRBD2. The assigned J gene may be wrong: the sequence end matches TRBJ2-7 better. The CDR3 totals 14 residues. Germline CDR1 reads MNHEY; CDR2 reads SVGAGI. The CDR3 reads CASRPSGTSGEQYF. Written as DNA, the CDR3 is TGTGCCAGCAGACCTTCCGGGACTAGCGGCGAGCAGTACTTC.

This clonotype has just a few counts. At one end, the junction sequence differs from germline, possibly due to a read error. The chain links TRBV7-7 to TRBJ2-5; D may match TRBD1 or TRBD2 (5 bases each). The J call is in doubt because the DNA end fits TRBJ2-1 better. Looked up from germline, CDR1 is SSHAT and CDR2 is FNYEAQ (reference sequence). This CDR3 has 15 residues. The CDR3 here is CASSLGDGPYDEQFF. In DNA form, the CDR3 reads TGTGCCAGCAGCCTAGGGGACGGCCCCTACGATGAGCAGTTCTTC.

As for this clonotype: A read error may produce the germline difference seen at one junction end. The CDR3 region is CSVGSGRRGASYEQCF. CDR3 DNA: TGCAGCGTTGGAAGCGGCCGACGGGGGGCATCCTACGAGCAGTGCTTC. V is TRBV29-1 and J is TRBJ2-7; possibly TRBD2 for D (7 bases). The CDR3 is made up of 16 amino acids. The germline CDR1 and CDR2 sequences are SQVTM and ANQGSEA.

V gene TRBV7-9 combines with J gene TRBJ1-2, with D maybe TRBD1 (5 bases). The V end was cut by 1 base, the J end by 5 bases, with 14 bases between. The CDR3 is made up of 15 amino acids. Germline V CDR1 and CDR2: SEHNR, FQNEAQ (reference sequence). The CDR3 DNA sequence: TGTGCCAGCAGCTTAGTGGAACAGGTCGTATATGGCTACACCTTC. It codes for CASSLVEQVVYGYTF.